This entry is about one T cell receptor beta chain. The specificity of this receptor is unknown. No qualities accompany the bases; no much larger clone lies one base away. V lost 7 bases and J lost 6 bases, and the count of bases not matched to a germline gene is 5. The CDR3, cysteine through phenylalanine, is 13 amino acids long. Only the CDR3 portion is preserved as DNA: 39 bases, with reading frame beginning at the first base. CDR1 and CDR2 are read off the germline V gene as MNHEY and SVGAGI. Whole blood was collected in K2EDTA tubes by collaborating institutions according to the institutions' own protocols. Collaborator samples were shipped for TCRbeta analysis as frozen whole blood, isolated PBMCs, or DNA extracted from either sample type. TCRbeta CDR3 regions were amplified from genomic DNA using the immunoSEQ Assay, a bias-controlled multiplex PCR. The study's processing was this. The number of nucleated cells in each sample was estimated from the amplification of reference gene primers within the assay. Sequence reads were collapsed and filtered to measure the absolute abundance of every unique TCRbeta CDR3 rearrangement. Productive Simpson clonality was computed per sample as the square root of Simpson's diversity index over productive rearrangements. This is the immuneACCESS table as TCRdb keeps it, with only in-frame sequences that have V and J called. A part of the clones is gone; compared with another copy, unresolved V genes explain less than half, and the rest is unexplained. From that table come the V and J calls and clone size; the DNA was used to work out D and trimming. Here the sample has some 74,000 clones; around 69% occur a single time. Approximately 15% of the sample is held by the ten biggest clonotypes.

These data are taken from a study of blood T cell repertoires in COVID-19 (dated by TCRdb to about 2020). About the investigation overall: Samples from collaborators originated in the United States, Italy and Spain and spanned both the acute and convalescent phases of COVID-19. The material from the prospective study consisted of cDNA or gDNA derived from T cells, B-cell-depleted T cells, or PBMCs. Deeply sampled blood TCRbeta repertoires from subjects exposed to, actively infected with, or recovered from COVID-19 were included in the dataset. A freely available public database, intended as a resource for researchers studying the immune response to SARS-CoV-2, is where the repertoires were released. Samples were obtained from the ongoing ImmuneRACE study (first 160 participants) and from 1,200 or so subjects provided by 6 global collaborators. Sample metadata almost always included a de-identified subject ID, COVID-19 status, age in years and sex. Where HLA class I and class II types were available, the types were taken from metadata supplied by the sample provider, not from assay-based typing.

The paper's findings and limits, for the study overall: How much clinical and demographic metadata was included differed by source and by participant, and the metadata was provided uncurated.

The rearranged segments are TRBV6-5 and TRBJ2-3; 9 bases in the middle match TRBD2. This clonotype was obtained from a man between 65 and 85 years old with active or convalescent COVID-19. The sample was peripheral blood. The CDR3 reads as follows: CASKGLAGDTQYF. In nucleotide form, the sequence is TGTGCCAGCAAGGGACTAGCAGGGGATACGCAGTATTTT.